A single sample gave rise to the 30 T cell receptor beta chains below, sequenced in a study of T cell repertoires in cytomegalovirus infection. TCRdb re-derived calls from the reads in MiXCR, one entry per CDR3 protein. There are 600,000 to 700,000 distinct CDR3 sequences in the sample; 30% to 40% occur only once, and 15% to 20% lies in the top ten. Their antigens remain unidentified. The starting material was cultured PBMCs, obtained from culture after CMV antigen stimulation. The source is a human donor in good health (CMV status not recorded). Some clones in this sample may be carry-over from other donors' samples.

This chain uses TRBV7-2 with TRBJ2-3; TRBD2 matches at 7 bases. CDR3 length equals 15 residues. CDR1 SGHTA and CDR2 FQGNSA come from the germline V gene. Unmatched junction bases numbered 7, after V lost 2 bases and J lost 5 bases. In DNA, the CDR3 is TGTGCCAGCAGCTTACAGGCGGGAGCTGGAGATACGCAGTATTTT. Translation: CASSLQAGAGDTQYF.

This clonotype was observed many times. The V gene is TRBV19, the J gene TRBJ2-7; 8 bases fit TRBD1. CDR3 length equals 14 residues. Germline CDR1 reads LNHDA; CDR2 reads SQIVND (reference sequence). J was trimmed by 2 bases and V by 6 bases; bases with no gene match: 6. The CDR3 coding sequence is TGTGCCAGTAGCCCCGGGACAGGAACCTACGAGCAGTACTTC. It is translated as CASSPGTGTYEQYF.

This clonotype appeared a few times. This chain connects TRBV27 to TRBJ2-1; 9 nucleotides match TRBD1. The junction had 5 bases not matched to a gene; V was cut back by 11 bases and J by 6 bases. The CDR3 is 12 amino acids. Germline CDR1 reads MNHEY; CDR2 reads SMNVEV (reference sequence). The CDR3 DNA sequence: TGTGCCGGCACAGGGGGCTGCAATGAGCAGTTCTTC. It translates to CAGTGGCNEQFF.

CDR3 sequence: CASSPNRQFGNQPQHF. The CDR3 DNA follows: TGTGCCAGCAGTCCCAACCGGCAGTTTGGCAATCAGCCCCAGCATTTT. The chain links TRBV12-3 or TRBV12-4 to TRBJ1-5; D is unclear. The CDR3 is 16 amino acids. V lost 5 bases and J lost 2, with 16 bases in between.

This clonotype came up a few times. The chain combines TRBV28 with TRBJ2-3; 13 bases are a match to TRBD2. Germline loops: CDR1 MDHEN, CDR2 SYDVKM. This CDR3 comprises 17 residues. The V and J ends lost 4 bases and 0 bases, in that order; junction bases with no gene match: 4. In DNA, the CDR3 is TGTGCCAGCAGTTCATGGACTAGCGGGGGTAGCACAGATACGCAGTATTTT. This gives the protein CASSSWTSGGSTDTQYF.

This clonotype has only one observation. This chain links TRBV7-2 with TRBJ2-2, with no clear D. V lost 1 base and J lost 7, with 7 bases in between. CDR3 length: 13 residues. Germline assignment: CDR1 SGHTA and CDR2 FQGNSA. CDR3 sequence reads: CASSLDVGGELFF. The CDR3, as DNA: TGTGCCAGCAGCTTAGATGTTGGCGGGGAGCTGTTTTTT. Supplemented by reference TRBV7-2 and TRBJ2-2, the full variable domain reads GAGVSQSPSNKVTEKGKDVELRCDPISGHTALYWYRQSLGQGLEFLIYFQGNSAPDKSGLPSDRFSAERTGGSVSTLTIQRTQQEDSAVYLCASSLDVGGELFFGEGSRLTVL.

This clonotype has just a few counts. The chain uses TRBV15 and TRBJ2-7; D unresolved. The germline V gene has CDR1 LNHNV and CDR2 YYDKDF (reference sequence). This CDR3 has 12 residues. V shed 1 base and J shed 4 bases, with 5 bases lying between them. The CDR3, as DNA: TGTGCCACCAGCAGAGGATTTTACGAGCAGTACTTC. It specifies CATSRGFYEQYF.

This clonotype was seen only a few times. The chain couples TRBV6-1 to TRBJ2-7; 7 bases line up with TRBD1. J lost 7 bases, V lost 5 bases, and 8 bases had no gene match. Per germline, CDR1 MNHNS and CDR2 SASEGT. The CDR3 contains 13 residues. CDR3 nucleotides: TGTGCCAGCAGTCCCCAAGCAGGGGGAGAGCAGTACTTC. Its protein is CASSPQAGGEQYF.

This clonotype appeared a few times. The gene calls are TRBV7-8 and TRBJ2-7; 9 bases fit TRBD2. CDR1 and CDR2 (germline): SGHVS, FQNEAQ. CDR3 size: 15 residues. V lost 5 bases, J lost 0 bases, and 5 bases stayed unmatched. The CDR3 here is CASSPGLADSYEQYF. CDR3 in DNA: TGTGCCAGCAGCCCGGGACTAGCAGACTCCTACGAGCAGTACTTC.

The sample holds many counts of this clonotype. The CDR3 region is CASSLTANTEAFF. The CDR3 coding sequence is TGTGCCAGCAGCTTGACAGCGAACACTGAAGCTTTCTTT. The chain recombines TRBV7-2 with TRBJ1-1, with D possibly being TRBD1 (5 bases). CDR1 and CDR2 (germline): SGHTA, FQGNSA. The CDR3 has 13 amino acids. Trimming took 3 bases from V and 1 from J, leaving 6 bases between them.

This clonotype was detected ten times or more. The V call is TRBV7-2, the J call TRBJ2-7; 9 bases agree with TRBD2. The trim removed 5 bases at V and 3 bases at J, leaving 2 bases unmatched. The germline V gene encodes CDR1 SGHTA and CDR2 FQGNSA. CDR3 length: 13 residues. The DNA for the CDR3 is TGTGCCAGCAGCCGGACTAGCGACTACGAGCAGTACTTC. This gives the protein CASSRTSDYEQYF.

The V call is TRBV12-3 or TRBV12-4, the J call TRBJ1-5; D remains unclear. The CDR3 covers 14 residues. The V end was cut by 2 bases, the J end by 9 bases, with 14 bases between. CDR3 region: CASSLKRRAGPQHF. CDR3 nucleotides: TGTGCCAGCAGTTTAAAGCGTCGCGCGGGGCCCCAGCATTTT.

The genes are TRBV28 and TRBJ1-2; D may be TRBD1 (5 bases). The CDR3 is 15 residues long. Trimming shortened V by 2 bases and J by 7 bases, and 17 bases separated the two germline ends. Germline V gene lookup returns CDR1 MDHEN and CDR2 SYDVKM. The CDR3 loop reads CASSLVTTGGRGYTF. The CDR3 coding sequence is TGTGCCAGCAGTTTAGTGACTACAGGCGGGCGTGGCTACACCTTC.

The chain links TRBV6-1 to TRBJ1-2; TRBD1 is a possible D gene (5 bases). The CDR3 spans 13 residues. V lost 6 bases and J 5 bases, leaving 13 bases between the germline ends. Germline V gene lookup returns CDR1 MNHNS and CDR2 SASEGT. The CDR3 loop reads CASSAGLKYGYTF. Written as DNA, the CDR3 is TGTGCCAGCAGCGCGGGACTGAAATATGGCTACACCTTC.

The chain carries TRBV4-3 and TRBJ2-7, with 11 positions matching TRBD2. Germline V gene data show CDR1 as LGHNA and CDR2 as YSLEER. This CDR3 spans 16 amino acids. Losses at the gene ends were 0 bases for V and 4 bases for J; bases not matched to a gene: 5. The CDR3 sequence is CASSQDLLAGVYEQYF. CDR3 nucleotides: TGCGCCAGCAGCCAAGATCTACTAGCGGGAGTTTACGAGCAGTACTTC.

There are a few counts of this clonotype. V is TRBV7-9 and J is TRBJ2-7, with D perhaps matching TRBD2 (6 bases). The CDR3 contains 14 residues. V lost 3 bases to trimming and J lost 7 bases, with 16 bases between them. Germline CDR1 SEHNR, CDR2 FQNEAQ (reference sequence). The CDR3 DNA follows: TGTGCCAGCAGCTTTGGCACAACGGCGGGAGAGCAGTACTTC. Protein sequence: CASSFGTTAGEQYF.

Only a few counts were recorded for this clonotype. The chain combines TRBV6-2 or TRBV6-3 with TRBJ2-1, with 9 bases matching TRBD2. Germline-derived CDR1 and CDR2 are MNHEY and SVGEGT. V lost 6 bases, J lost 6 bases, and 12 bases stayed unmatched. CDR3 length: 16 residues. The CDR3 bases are TGTGCCAGCAGACCACCTCCGGGACTAGCTAGCAATGAGCAGTTCTTC. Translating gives CASRPPPGLASNEQFF.

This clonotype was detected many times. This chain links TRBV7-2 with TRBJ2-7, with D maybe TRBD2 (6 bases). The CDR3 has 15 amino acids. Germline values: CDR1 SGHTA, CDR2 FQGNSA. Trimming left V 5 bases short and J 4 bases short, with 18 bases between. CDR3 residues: CASSPTGTFIYEQYF. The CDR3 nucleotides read TGTGCCAGCAGCCCTACCGGGACTTTCATATACGAGCAGTACTTC.

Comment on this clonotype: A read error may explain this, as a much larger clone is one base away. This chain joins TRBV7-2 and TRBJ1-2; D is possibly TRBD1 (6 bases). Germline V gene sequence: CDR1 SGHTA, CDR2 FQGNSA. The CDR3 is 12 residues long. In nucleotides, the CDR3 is TGTGCCAGTTCGGGGGCTAACTATGGCTTCACCTTC. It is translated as CASSGANYGFTF.

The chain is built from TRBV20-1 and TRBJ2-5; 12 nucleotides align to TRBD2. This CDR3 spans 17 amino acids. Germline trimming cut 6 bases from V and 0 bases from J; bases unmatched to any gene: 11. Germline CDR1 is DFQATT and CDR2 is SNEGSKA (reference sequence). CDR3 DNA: TGCAGTGCCTCGACCGGGACTAGCGGGTTAGACCAAGAGACCCAGTACTTC. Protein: CSASTGTSGLDQETQYF.

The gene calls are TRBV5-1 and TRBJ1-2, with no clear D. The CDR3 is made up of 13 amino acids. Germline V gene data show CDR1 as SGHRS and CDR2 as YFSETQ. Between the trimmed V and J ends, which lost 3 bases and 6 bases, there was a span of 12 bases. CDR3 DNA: TGCGCCAGCAGCTGGACCCACCAGGATGGCTACACCTTC. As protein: CASSWTHQDGYTF.

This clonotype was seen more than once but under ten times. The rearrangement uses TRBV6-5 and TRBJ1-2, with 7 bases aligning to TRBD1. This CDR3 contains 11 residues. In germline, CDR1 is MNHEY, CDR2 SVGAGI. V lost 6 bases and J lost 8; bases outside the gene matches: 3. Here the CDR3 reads CASSQGGGYTF. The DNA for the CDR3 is TGTGCCAGCAGCCAGGGGGGAGGCTACACCTTC.

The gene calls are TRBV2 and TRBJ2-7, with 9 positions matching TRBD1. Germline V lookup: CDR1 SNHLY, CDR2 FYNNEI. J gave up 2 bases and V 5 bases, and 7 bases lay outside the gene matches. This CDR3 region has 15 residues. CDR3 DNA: TGTGCCAGCAGTATCGGACAGGGGTTGACCTACGAGCAGTACTTC. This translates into CASSIGQGLTYEQYF.

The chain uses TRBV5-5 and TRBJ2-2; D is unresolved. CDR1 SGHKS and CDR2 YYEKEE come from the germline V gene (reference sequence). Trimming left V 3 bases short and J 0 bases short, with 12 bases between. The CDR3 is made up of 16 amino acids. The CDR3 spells CASSSVGKANTGELFF. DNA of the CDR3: TGTGCCAGCAGCTCCGTAGGCAAGGCGAACACCGGGGAGCTGTTTTTT.

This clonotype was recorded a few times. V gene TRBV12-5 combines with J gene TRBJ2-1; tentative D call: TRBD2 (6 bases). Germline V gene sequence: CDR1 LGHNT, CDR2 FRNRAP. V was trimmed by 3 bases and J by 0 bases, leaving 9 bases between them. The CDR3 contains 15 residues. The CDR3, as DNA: TGTGCTAGTGGTTTCGGGGGTAGCTCCTACAATGAGCAGTTCTTC. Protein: CASGFGGSSYNEQFF.

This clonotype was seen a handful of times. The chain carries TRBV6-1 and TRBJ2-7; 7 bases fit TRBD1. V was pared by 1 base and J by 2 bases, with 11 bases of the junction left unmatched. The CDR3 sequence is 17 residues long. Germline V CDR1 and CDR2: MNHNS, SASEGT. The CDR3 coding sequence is TGTGCCAGCAGTGAAGAGGGGGCAGGGGGTAGTCCCTACGAGCAGTACTTC. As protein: CASSEEGAGGSPYEQYF.

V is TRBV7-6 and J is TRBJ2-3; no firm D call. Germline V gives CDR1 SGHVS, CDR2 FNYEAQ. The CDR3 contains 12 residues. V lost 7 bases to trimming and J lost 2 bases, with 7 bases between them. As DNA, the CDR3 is TGTGCCAGCACCACCTACACAGATACGCAGTATTTT. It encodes CASTTYTDTQYF. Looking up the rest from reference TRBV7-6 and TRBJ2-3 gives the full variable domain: GAGVSQSPRYKVTKRGQDVALRCDPISGHVSLYWYRQALGQGPEFLTYFNYEAQQDKSGLPNDRFSAERPEGSISTLTIQRTEQRDSAMYRCASTTYTDTQYFGPGTRLTVL.

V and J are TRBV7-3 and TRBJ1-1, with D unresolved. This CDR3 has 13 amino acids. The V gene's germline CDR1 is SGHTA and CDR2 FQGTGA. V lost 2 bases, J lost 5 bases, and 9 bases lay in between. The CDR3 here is CASSLVDRTEAFF. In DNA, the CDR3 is TGTGCCAGCAGCTTAGTGGATAGGACTGAAGCTTTCTTT.

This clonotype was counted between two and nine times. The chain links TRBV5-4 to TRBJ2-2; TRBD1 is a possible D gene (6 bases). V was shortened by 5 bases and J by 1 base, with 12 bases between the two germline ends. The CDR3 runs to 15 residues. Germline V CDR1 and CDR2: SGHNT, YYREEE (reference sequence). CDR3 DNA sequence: TGTGCCAGCAGAAGACAGGTCATGAACACCGGGGAGCTGTTTTTT. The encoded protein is CASRRQVMNTGELFF.

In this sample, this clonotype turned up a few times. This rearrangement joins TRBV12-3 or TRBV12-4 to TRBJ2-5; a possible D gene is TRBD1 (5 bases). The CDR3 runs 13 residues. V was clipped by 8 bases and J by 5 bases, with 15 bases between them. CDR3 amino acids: CASSIGAVETQYF. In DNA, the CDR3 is TGTGCCAGCTCGATTGGGGCGGTGGAGACCCAGTACTTC.